This TCR beta chain was recorded in a study of blood T cells in healthy people across ages. CDR3 length equals 13 residues. Germline V CDR1 and CDR2: SGHTA, FQGNSA. V lost 1 base, J lost 5 bases, and 7 bases lay in between. Healthy Caucasian individuals from Russia aged about 6 to 100 served as donors. Next came a second PCR, run for about 7 to 12 cycles, which used a sample-barcoded 5' primer along with a J-beta primer mix. TCRdb re-derived calls from the 5' RACE reads in MiXCR, one entry per CDR3 protein. The profile shows 650,000 to 700,000 distinct CDR3 sequences, 45% to 60% of them singletons. Ten or more counts support this clonotype.

The receptor was isolated from a woman aged 80 or older in good health. The V gene is TRBV7-2, the J gene TRBJ2-3; D gene ambiguous. The sample comprised blood. CDR3 region: CASSLEPGDTQYF. CDR3 bases: TGTGCCAGCAGCTTAGAGCCGGGAGATACGCAGTATTTT.